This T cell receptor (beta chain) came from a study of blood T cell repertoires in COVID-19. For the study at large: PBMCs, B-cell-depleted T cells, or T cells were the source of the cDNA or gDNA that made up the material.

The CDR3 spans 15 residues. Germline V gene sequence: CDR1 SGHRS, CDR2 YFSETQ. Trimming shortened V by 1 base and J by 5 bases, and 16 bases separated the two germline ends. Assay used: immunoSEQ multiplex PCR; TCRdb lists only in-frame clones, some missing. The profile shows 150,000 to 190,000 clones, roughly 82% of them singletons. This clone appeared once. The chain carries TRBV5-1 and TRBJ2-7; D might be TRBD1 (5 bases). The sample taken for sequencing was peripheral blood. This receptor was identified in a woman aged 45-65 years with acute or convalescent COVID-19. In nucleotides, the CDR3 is TGCGCCAGCAGCTTGACAGTGGGAAGGGGCGACGAGCAGTACTTC. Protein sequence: CASSLTVGRGDEQYF. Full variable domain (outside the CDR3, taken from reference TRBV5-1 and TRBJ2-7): KAGVTQTPRYLIKTRGQQVTLSCSPISGHRSVSWYQQTPGQGLQFLFEYFSETQRNKGNFPGRFSGRQFSNSRSEMNVSTLELGDSALYLCASSLTVGRGDEQYFGPGTRLTVT.